The 13 T cell receptor beta chains below come from one sample, sequenced in a study of memory CD4+ T cells and cytomegalovirus serostatus (dated by TCRdb to between 2017 and 2020). A FACSAria II was used to sort memory CD4+ T cells, defined as single viable CD3+CD4+CD8-CD45RO+ cells. Library method: the immunoSEQ multiplex PCR assay. In its TCRdb copy, this immuneACCESS table keeps in-frame sequences only and misses some clones. Where compared with another copy, unresolved V genes explain less than half of these, and the others have no known cause. The sample contains 27,000 or so clones, 75% to 80% of them found a single time. Around 1.1% of the sample comes from the top ten. Sequenced input: memory CD4+ T cells from blood. Receptor source: an adult in good health and CMV-seronegative.

This clone was observed once. This sequence joins TRBV6-1 and TRBJ1-5; 7 positions match TRBD1. The V gene end was trimmed by 6 bases and the J gene end by 6 bases; junction bases not matched to a gene: 2. Looked up from germline, CDR1 is MNHNS and CDR2 is SASEGT. The CDR3 covers 12 residues. The CDR3 here is CASSHRGQPQHF. The DNA of the CDR3 is TGTGCCAGCAGCCACAGGGGTCAGCCCCAGCATTTT.

V and J are TRBV7-6 and TRBJ2-1, with 8 bases fitting TRBD2. This CDR3 comprises 14 residues. CDR1 and CDR2 from the germline V gene are SGHVS and FNYEAQ. The V gene end was trimmed by 3 bases and the J gene end by 8 bases; junction bases not matched to a gene: 6. This CDR3 is CASSFSGGQDEQFF. The CDR3 bases are TGTGCCAGCAGCTTTTCGGGAGGGCAGGATGAGCAGTTCTTC.

This clone was seen a few times. The rearrangement joins TRBV10-3 to TRBJ2-7; D uncertain. Germline V lookup: CDR1 ENHRY, CDR2 SYGVKD. Trimming took 10 bases from V and 0 from J, leaving 19 bases between them. There are 15 residues in the CDR3. In DNA form, the CDR3 reads TGTGCCACCACCCTTGGACCTTCACACTCCTACGAGCAGTACTTC. Amino acid sequence: CATTLGPSHSYEQYF.

The V and J genes are TRBV5-1 and TRBJ2-1, with 11 bases aligning to TRBD2. Germline CDR1 reads SGHRS; CDR2 reads YFSETQ. The CDR3 spans 15 residues. With V trimmed by 4 bases and J by 3 bases, 3 bases remained unmatched. CDR3 sequence: CASSGTSGGYNEQFF. As DNA, the CDR3 is TGCGCCAGCAGCGGAACTAGCGGGGGCTACAATGAGCAGTTCTTC.

The gene calls are TRBV10-3 and TRBJ1-4; no definite D call. The CDR3 runs to 14 residues. V was cut by 2 bases and J by 5 bases, with 9 bases left in between. CDR1 is ENHRY, CDR2 SYGVKD, per germline. CDR3 sequence (DNA): TGTGCCATCAGTGAGCGGGCAGAAAATGAAAAACTGTTTTTT. It yields the protein CAISERAENEKLFF.

The chain has TRBV11-2 and TRBJ1-4; 7 positions match TRBD1. The ends lost 3 bases at V and 4 bases at J; junction bases unmatched: 2. Germline-derived CDR1 and CDR2 are SGHAT and FQNNGV. The CDR3 spans 14 residues. The CDR3 region is CASSLGQLNEKLFF. DNA for the CDR3: TGTGCCAGCAGCTTGGGACAGCTTAATGAAAAACTGTTTTTT. The variable domain in full, with the rest retrieved from reference TRBV11-2 and TRBJ1-4, is EAGVAQSPRYKIIEKRQSVAFWCNPISGHATLYWYQQILGQGPKLLIQFQNNGVVDDSQLPKDRFSAERLKGVDSTLKIQPAKLEDSAVYLCASSLGQLNEKLFFGSGTQLSVL.

This sequence joins TRBV7-9 and TRBJ2-5; no clear D gene. This CDR3 spans 12 amino acids. In germline, CDR1 is SEHNR, CDR2 FQNEAQ (reference sequence). The V gene lost 6 bases and the J gene lost 2 bases, with 7 bases spanning the gap. Here the CDR3 reads CASRTTQETQYF. For the CDR3, the DNA is TGTGCCAGCAGGACCACTCAAGAGACCCAGTACTTC.

This chain links TRBV7-2 with TRBJ2-7, with D possibly TRBD2 on 6 matching bases. The CDR3 sequence is 15 residues long. Trimming removed 4 bases at V and 1 base at J, with 14 bases between. In germline, CDR1 is SGHTA, CDR2 FQGNSA. CDR3 residues: CASSSAGKGSYEQYF. The CDR3 coding sequence is TGTGCCAGCAGCTCCGCGGGGAAAGGTTCCTACGAGCAGTACTTC.

In DNA, the CDR3 is TGTGCCAGCAGCGGGCCGGGCCGACAAAGCTCCTACGAGCAGTACTTC. It encodes CASSGPGRQSSYEQYF. The chain couples TRBV5-6 to TRBJ2-7; D is ambiguous. V lost 4 bases and J lost 0, with 17 bases in between. This CDR3 contains 16 residues. Germline CDR1 reads SGHDT; CDR2 reads YYEEEE.

The chain joins TRBV28 to TRBJ2-3; a weak D match, TRBD1 (5 bases). Germline assignment: CDR1 MDHEN and CDR2 SYDVKM. Trimming left V 8 bases short and J 2 bases short, with 11 bases between. The CDR3 has 13 residues. DNA for the CDR3: TGTGCCAGCTTCTCAGGGTTCACAGATACGCAGTATTTT. This codes for CASFSGFTDTQYF. Using reference TRBV28 and TRBJ2-3 for the parts outside the CDR3, the full variable domain is DVKVTQSSRYLVKRTGEKVFLECVQDMDHENMFWYRQDPGLGLRLIYFSYDVKMKEKGDIPEGYSVSREKKERFSLILESASTNQTSMYLCASFSGFTDTQYFGPGTRLTVL.

The chain couples TRBV10-3 to TRBJ1-1; perhaps TRBD1 as D (5 bases). The CDR3 is made up of 15 amino acids. Per germline, CDR1 ENHRY and CDR2 SYGVKD. Trimming cost V 2 bases and J 4 bases, with 14 bases left between them. The CDR3 sequence is CAISEGIGVPTEAFF. CDR3 in DNA: TGTGCCATCAGTGAGGGTATAGGGGTCCCCACTGAAGCTTTCTTT.

The V gene is TRBV21-1, the J gene TRBJ2-2; TRBD1 is the table's D call, not checked against the DNA. TRBV21-1 is marked as a pseudogene. The length of the CDR3 is 15 residues. CDR3 sequence (DNA): TGTGCCAGCCCCCTACTGAGACAGGCCACCGGGGAGCTGTTTTTT. Residues: CASPLLRQATGELFF.

The rearrangement uses TRBV7-9 and TRBJ1-5, with D uncertain. This CDR3 region has 15 residues. The germline V and J ends were trimmed by 5 bases and 2 bases, with 13 bases remaining between them. Germline lookup yields CDR1 SEHNR and CDR2 FQNEAQ (reference sequence). For the CDR3, the DNA is TGTGCCAGCAGCCCAGCTGCGGGTGGCAATCAGCCCCAGCATTTT. It encodes CASSPAAGGNQPQHF.